This T cell receptor (beta chain) was captured by sequencing in a study of blood T cell repertoires in COVID-19. Study-wide background: Material from acute and convalescent COVID-19 was sourced from the United States, Italy and Spain. From T cells, B-cell-depleted T cells, or PBMCs came the material, which was cDNA or gDNA.

Original methodology: Reference gene primer amplification yielded estimated nucleated cell counts. The protocol was immunoSEQ multiplex PCR, while the TCRdb copy is restricted to in-frame clones and leaves out a portion. V, J and clone size were drawn from that table, and D and trimming were deduced from the DNA. There are some 87,000 clones in the sample; about 81% occur only once, and 10% to 15% lies in the top ten. Trimming cost V 3 bases and J 2 bases, with 7 bases left between them. The CDR3 is 14 residues long. Germline assignment: CDR1 KGHDR and CDR2 SFDVKD. Sequencing was carried out using peripheral blood. The receptor was isolated from a human donor in a cohort sampled during active COVID-19. The chain combines TRBV24-1 with TRBJ2-1; no firm D call. The CDR3 DNA reads TGTGCCACCAGTGATCCCCAGACCTACAATGAGCAGTTCTTC. This sequence encodes CATSDPQTYNEQFF.